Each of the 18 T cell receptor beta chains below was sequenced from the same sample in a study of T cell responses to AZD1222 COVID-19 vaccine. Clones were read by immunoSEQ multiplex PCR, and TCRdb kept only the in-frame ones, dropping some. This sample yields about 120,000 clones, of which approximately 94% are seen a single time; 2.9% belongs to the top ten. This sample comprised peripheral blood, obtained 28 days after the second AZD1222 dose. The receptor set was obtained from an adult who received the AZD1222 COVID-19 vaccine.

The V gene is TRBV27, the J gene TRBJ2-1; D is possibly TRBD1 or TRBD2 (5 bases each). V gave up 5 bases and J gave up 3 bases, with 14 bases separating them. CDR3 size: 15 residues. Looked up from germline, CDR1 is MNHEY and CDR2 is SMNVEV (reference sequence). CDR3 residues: CASSTRDRFYNEQFF. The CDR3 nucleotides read TGTGCCAGCAGTACCCGGGACCGCTTCTACAATGAGCAGTTCTTC.

CDR3 region: CASSFRTGQPQHF. The CDR3 region has the DNA TGTGCCAGTTCCTTCCGAACCGGTCAGCCCCAGCATTTT. This chain joins TRBV19 and TRBJ1-5; no firm D call. The V end lost 8 bases, the J end lost 6 bases, and 14 bases lay between the germline ends. In germline, CDR1 is LNHDA, CDR2 SQIVND (reference sequence). The CDR3 runs to 13 residues.

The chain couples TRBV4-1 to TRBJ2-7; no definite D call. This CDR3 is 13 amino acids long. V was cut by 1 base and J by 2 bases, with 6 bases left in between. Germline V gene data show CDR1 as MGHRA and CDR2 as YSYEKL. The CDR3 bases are TGCGCCAGCAGCCAAGGGCCCCCCTACGAGCAGTACTTC. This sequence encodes CASSQGPPYEQYF.

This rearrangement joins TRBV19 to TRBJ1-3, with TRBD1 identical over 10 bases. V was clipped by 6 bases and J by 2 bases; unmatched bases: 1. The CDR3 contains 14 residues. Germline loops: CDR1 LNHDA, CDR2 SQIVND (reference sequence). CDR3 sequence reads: CASRGTGAGNTIYF. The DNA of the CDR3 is TGTGCCAGTAGGGGGACAGGGGCTGGAAACACCATATATTTT.

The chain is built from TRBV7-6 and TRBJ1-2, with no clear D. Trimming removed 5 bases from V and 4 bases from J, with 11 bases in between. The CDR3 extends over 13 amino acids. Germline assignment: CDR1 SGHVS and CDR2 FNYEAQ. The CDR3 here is CASSPSQSYGYTF. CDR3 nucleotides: TGTGCCAGCAGCCCCTCTCAGAGCTATGGCTACACCTTC.

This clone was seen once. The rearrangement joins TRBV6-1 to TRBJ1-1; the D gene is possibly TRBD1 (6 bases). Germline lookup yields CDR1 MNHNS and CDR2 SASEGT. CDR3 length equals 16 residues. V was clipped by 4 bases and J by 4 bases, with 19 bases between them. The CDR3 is CASSAPQGRGSTEAFF. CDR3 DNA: TGTGCCAGCAGTGCACCACAGGGAAGGGGGTCCACTGAAGCTTTCTTT.

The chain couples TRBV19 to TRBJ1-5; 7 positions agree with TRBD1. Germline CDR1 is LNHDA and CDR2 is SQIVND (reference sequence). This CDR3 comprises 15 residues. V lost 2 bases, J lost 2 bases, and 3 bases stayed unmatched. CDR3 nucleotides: TGTGCCAGTAGTATAAGAGGGACAGGCAATCAGCCCCAGCATTTT. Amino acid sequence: CASSIRGTGNQPQHF.

CDR3 region: CASSVPGQGDTEAFF. The DNA for the CDR3 is TGCGCCAGCAGCGTACCGGGACAGGGGGACACTGAAGCTTTCTTT. V and J are TRBV4-1 and TRBJ1-1; TRBD1 aligns across 11 bases. Germline values: CDR1 MGHRA, CDR2 YSYEKL. The CDR3 covers 15 residues. Germline trimming cut 5 bases from V and 3 bases from J; bases unmatched to any gene: 5.

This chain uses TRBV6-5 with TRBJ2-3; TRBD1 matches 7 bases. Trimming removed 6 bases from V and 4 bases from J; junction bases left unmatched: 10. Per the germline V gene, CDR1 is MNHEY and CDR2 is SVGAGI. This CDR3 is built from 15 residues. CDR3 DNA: TGTGCCAGCAGGGCAATCAGGGGGACCTCAGATACGCAGTATTTT. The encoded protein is CASRAIRGTSDTQYF.

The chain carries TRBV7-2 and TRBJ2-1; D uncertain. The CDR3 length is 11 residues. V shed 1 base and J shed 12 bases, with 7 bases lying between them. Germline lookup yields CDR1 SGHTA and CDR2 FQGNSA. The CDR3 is CASSLGVGQFF. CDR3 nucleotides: TGTGCCAGCAGCTTAGGAGTTGGGCAGTTCTTC.

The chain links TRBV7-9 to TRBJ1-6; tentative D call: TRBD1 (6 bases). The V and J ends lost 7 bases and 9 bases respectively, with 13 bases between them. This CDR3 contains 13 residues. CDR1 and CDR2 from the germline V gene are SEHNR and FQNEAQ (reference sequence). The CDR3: CASKTGMASPLHF. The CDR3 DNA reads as TGTGCCAGCAAAACAGGGATGGCTTCACCCCTCCACTTT.

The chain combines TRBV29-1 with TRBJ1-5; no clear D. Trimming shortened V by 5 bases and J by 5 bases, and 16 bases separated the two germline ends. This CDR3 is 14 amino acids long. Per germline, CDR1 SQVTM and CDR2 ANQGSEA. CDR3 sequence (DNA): TGCAGCGTTCGTGCGACATCCCCGGATCAGCCCCAGCATTTT. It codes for CSVRATSPDQPQHF.

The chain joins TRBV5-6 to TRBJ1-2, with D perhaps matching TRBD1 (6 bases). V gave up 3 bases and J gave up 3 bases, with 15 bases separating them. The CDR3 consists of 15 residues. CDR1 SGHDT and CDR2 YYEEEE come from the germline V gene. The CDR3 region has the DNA TGTGCCAGCAGCTCAACGGGGGGCGGGTACTATGGCTACACCTTC. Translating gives CASSSTGGGYYGYTF.

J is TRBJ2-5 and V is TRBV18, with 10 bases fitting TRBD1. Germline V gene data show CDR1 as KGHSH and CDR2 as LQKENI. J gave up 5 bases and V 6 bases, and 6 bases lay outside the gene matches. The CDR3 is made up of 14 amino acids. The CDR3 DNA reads TGTGCCAGCTCCCTGGACAGGGGGGTGGAGACCCAGTACTTC. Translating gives CASSLDRGVETQYF.

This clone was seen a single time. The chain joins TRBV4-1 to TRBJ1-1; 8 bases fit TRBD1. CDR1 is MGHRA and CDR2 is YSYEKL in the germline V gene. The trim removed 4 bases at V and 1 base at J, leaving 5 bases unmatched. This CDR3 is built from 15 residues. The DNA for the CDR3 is TGCGCCAGCAGCCTACCTGACAGGGGGAACACTGAAGCTTTCTTT. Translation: CASSLPDRGNTEAFF.

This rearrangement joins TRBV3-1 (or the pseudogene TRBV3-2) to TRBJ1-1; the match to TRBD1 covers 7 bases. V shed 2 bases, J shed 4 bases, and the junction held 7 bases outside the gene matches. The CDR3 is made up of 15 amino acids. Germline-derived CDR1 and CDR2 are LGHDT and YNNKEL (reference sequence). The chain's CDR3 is CASSQPTGAGTEAFF. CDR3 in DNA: TGTGCCAGCAGCCAACCAACAGGGGCAGGCACTGAAGCTTTCTTT.

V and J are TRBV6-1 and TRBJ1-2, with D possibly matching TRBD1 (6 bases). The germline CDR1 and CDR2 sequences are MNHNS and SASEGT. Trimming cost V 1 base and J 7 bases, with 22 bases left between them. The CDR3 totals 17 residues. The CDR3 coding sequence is TGTGCCAGCAGTGAAGACAATCCCCCCTCCGGGGGCTCTGGCTACACCTTC. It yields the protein CASSEDNPPSGGSGYTF.

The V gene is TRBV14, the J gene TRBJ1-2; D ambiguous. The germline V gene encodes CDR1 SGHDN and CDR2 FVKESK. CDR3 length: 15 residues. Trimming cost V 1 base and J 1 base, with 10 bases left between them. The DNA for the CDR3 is TGTGCCAGCAGCCAAGTGCACAGCTTTAACTATGGCTACACCTTC. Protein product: CASSQVHSFNYGYTF.